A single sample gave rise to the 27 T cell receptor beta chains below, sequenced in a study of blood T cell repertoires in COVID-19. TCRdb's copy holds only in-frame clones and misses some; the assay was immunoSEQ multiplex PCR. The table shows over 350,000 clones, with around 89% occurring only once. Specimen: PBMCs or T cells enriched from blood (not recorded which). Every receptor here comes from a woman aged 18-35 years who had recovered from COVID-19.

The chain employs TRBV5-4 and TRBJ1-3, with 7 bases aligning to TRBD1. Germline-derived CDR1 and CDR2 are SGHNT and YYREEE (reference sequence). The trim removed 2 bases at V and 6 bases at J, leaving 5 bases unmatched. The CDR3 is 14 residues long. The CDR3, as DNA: TGTGCCAGCAGCTTCCGAGGGGGCGAAAACACCATATATTTT. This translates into CASSFRGGENTIYF.

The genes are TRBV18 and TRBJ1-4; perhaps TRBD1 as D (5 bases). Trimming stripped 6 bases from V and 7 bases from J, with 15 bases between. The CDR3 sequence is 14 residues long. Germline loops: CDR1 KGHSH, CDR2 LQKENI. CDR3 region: CASSSRDFGEKLFF. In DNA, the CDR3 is TGTGCCAGCTCTTCTAGGGACTTCGGTGAAAAACTGTTTTTT. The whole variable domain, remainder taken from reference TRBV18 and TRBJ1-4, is NAGVMQNPRHLVRRRGQEARLRCSPMKGHSHVYWYRQLPEEGLKFMVYLQKENIIDESGMPKERFSAEFPKEGPSILRIQQVVRGDSAAYFCASSSRDFGEKLFFGSGTQLSVL.

The CDR3 DNA reads TGCGCCAGCAGCCAAGATCGCCAGGGGAGTAGGAAAAAAGCTTTCTTT. Translating gives CASSQDRQGSRKKAFF. The rearrangement uses TRBV4-1 and TRBJ1-1, with D possibly being TRBD1 (6 bases). This CDR3 comprises 16 residues. V was trimmed by 0 bases and J by 9 bases, leaving 20 bases between them. Germline values: CDR1 MGHRA, CDR2 YSYEKL.

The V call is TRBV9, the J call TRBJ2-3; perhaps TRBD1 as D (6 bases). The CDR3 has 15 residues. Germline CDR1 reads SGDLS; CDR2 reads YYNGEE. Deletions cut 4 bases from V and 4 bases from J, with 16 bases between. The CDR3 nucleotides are TGTGCCAGCAGCCCCGAGGGGGATCGACCAGATACGCAGTATTTT. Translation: CASSPEGDRPDTQYF.

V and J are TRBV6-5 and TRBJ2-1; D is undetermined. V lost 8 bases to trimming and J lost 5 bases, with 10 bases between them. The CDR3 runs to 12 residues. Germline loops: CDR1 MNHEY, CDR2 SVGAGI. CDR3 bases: TGTGCCAGCGCCGCTAGACACAATGAGCAGTTCTTC. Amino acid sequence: CASAARHNEQFF.

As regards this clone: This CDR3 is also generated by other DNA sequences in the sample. The CDR3 is CASSLGGSLMNTEAFF. The CDR3, as DNA: TGTGCCAGTTCATTGGGGGGGTCTCTGATGAACACTGAAGCTTTCTTT. The rearrangement links TRBV27 to TRBJ1-1; D possibly corresponds to TRBD1 (5 bases). CDR1 is MNHEY and CDR2 is SMNVEV in the germline V gene (reference sequence). Trimming shortened V by 9 bases and J by 0 bases, and 20 bases separated the two germline ends. The CDR3 totals 16 residues.

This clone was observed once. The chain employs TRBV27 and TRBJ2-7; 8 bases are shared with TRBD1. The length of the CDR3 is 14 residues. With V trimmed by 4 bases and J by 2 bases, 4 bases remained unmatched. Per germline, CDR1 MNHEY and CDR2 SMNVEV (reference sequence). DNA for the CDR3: TGTGCCAGCAGTTGGACAGGGTCTACCTACGAGCAGTACTTC. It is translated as CASSWTGSTYEQYF.

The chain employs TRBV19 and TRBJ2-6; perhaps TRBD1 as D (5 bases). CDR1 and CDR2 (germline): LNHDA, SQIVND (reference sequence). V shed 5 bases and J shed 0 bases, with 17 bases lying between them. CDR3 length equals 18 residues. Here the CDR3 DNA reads TGTGCCAGTAGTTCCAGTTCGACAGTTAGCTCTGGGGCCAACGTCCTGACTTTC. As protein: CASSSSSTVSSGANVLTF.

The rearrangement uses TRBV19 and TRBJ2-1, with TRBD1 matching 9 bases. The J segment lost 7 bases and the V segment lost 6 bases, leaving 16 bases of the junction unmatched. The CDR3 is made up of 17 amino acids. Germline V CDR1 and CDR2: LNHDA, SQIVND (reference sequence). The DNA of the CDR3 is TGTGCCAGTAGCTCCCAAGGGGACAGGGCCCTGAGGAATGAGCAGTTCTTC. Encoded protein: CASSSQGDRALRNEQFF.

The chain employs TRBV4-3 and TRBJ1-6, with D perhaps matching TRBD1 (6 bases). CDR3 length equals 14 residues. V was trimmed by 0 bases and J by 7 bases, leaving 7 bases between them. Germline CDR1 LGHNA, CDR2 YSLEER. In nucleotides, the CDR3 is TGCGCCAGCAGCCAAGAAGGGGGAAATTCACCCCTCCACTTT. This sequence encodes CASSQEGGNSPLHF.

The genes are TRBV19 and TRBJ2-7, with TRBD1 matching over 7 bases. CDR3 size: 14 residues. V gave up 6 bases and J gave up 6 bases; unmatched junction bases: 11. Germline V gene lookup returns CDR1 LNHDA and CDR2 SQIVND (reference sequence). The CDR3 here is CASSPGTVIVEQYF. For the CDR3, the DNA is TGTGCCAGTAGCCCCGGGACAGTCATCGTCGAGCAGTACTTC.

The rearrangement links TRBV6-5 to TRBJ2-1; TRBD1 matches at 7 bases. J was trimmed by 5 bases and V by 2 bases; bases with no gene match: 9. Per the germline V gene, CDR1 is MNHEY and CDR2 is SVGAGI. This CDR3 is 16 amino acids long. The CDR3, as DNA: TGTGCCAGCAGTTACACAGAAACGACAGGGAACAATGAGCAGTTCTTC. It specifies CASSYTETTGNNEQFF.

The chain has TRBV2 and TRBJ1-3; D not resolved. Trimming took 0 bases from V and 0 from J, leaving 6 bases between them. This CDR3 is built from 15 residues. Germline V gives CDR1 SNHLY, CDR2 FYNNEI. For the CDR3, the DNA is TGTGCCAGCAGTGAAGCGGGCTTCTCTGGAAACACCATATATTTT. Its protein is CASSEAGFSGNTIYF.

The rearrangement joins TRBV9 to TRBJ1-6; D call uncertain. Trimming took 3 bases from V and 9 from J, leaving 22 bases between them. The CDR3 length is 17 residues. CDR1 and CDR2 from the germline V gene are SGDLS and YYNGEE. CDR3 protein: CASSDGRPGDLGSPLHF. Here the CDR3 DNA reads TGTGCCAGCAGCGACGGGAGACCCGGGGATCTTGGTTCACCCCTCCACTTT.

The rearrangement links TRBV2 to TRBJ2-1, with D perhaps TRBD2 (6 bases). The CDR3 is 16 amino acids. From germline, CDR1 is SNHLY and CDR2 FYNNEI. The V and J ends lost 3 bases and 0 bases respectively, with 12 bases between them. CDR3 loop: CASSEGGDLSYNEQFF. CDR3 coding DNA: TGTGCCAGCAGTGAGGGCGGGGATCTCTCCTACAATGAGCAGTTCTTC.

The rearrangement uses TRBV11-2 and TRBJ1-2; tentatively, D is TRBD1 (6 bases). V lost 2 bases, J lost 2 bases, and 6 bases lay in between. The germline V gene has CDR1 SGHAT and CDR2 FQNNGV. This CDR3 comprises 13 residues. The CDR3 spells CASSLQGNYGYTF. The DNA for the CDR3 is TGTGCCAGCAGCTTACAGGGGAACTATGGCTACACCTTC. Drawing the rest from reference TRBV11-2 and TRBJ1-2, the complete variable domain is EAGVAQSPRYKIIEKRQSVAFWCNPISGHATLYWYQQILGQGPKLLIQFQNNGVVDDSQLPKDRFSAERLKGVDSTLKIQPAKLEDSAVYLCASSLQGNYGYTFGSGTRLTVV.

CDR3 nucleotide sequence: TGTGCCAGCAGCCCCTTTCGGGGGTCCTACAATGAGCAGTTCTTC. Translated: CASSPFRGSYNEQFF. The chain links TRBV5-6 to TRBJ2-1; the D gene is possibly TRBD2 (6 bases). CDR3 size: 15 residues. V was trimmed by 4 bases and J by 1 base, leaving 12 bases between them. Germline CDR1 and CDR2: SGHDT and YYEEEE.

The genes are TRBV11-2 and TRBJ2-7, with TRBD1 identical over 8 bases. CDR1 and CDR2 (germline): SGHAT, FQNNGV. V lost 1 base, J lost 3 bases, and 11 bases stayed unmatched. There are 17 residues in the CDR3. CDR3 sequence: CASSLGLITGGLYEQYF. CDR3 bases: TGTGCCAGCAGCTTAGGGTTAATAACAGGGGGTCTCTACGAGCAGTACTTC.

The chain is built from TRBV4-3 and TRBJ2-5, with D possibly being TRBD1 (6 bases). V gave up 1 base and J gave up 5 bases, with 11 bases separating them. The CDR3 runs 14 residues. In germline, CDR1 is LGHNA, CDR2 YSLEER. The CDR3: CASSQAQGFETQYF. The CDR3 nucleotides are TGCGCCAGCAGCCAAGCACAGGGTTTTGAGACCCAGTACTTC.

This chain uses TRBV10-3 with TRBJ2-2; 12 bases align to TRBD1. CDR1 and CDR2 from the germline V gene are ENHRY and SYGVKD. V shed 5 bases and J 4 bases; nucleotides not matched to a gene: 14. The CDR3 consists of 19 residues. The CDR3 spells CAISSGTGGATGFTGELFF. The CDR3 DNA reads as TGTGCCATCAGTTCCGGGACAGGGGGCGCGACTGGCTTCACCGGGGAGCTGTTTTTT.

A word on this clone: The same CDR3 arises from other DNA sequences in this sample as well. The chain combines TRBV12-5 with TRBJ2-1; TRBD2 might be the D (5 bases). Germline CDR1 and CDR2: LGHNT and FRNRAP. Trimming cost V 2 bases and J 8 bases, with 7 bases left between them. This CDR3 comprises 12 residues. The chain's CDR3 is CASGLSGDEQFF. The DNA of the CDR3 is TGTGCTAGTGGTTTGTCCGGGGATGAGCAGTTCTTC.

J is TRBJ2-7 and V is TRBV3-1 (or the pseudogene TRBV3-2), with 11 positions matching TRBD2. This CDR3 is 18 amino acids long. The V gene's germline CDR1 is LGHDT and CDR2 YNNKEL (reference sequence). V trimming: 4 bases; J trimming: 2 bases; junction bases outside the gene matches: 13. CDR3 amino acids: CASSPPPSGGSNTYEQYF. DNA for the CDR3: TGTGCCAGCAGCCCACCGCCTAGCGGGGGGTCCAACACCTACGAGCAGTACTTC.

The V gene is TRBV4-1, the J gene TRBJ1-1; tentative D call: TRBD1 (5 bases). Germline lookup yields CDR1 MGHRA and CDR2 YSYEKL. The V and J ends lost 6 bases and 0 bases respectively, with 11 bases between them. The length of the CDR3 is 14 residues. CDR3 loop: CASSLNRLNTEAFF. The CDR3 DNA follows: TGCGCCAGCAGTCTAAACAGGCTGAACACTGAAGCTTTCTTT.

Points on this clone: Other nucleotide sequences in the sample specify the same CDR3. The CDR3 region is CASSVGQGTYEQYF. The CDR3 nucleotides read TGTGCCAGCAGCGTAGGTCAGGGGACCTACGAGCAGTACTTC. The rearrangement joins TRBV9 to TRBJ2-7, with a weak D call TRBD1 (6 bases). Germline CDR1 SGDLS, CDR2 YYNGEE. The CDR3 length is 14 residues. V lost 0 bases and J lost 2, with 9 bases in between.

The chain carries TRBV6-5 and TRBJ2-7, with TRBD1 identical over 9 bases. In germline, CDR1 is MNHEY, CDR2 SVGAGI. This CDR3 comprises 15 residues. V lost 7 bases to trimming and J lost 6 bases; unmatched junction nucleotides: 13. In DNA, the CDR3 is TGTGCCAGCACCAGTTCCGGGACAGGGTATTTCGAGCAGTACTTC. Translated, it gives CASTSSGTGYFEQYF.

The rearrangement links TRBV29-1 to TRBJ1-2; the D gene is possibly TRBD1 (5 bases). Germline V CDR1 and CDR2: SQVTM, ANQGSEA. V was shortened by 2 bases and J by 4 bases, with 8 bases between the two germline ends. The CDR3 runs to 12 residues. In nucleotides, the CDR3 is TGCAGCGTTGAACGGGGGGGCTATGGCTACACCTTC. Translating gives CSVERGGYGYTF.

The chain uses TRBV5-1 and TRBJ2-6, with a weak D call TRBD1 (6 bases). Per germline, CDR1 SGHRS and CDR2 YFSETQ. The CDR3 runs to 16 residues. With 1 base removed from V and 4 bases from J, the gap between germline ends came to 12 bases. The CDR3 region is CASSLPQGPGANVLTF. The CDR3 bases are TGCGCCAGCAGCTTGCCCCAGGGGCCCGGGGCCAACGTCCTGACTTTC.